Below, 21 T cell receptor beta chains from the same sample are listed, as sequenced in a study of control samples from healthy donors and cancer patients (dated by TCRdb to 2019 to 2021). Receptors were amplified or captured by the immunoSEQ multiplex PCR assay. The table was pulled from immuneACCESS by TCRdb, which kept in-frame rearrangements only. Such tables lose some clones; where checked, under half of the loss comes from unresolved V genes, and the rest has no known cause. The sample data list 90,000 or so clones, and about 88% of these were observed just once. Of the sample, roughly 14% falls within the top ten clones. Sequencing was carried out using blood. The receptors shown here come from a woman aged 70-85 years in good health.

V gene TRBV11-3 combines with J gene TRBJ1-2; 11 bases fit TRBD1. The CDR3 is 15 residues long. Germline V gene sequence: CDR1 SGHNT, CDR2 YENEEA. The V gene end was trimmed by 5 bases and the J gene end by 7 bases; junction bases not matched to a gene: 9. CDR3 amino acids: CASSHWTGGVCGYTF. The CDR3 DNA sequence: TGTGCCAGCAGCCATTGGACAGGGGGCGTATGTGGCTACACCTTC.

The chain recombines TRBV7-2 with TRBJ2-5, with D possibly being TRBD2 (6 bases). The CDR3 has 15 amino acids. V was shortened by 1 base and J by 4 bases, with 13 bases between the two germline ends. Germline V gene lookup returns CDR1 SGHTA and CDR2 FQGNSA. The CDR3 DNA reads as TGTGCCAGCAGCTTAGTATCCTGGGGAGGAGAGACCCAGTACTTC. Its protein product is CASSLVSWGGETQYF.

This rearrangement joins TRBV30 to TRBJ2-1; 8 bases align to TRBD2. The CDR3 is 15 amino acids. The germline gives CDR1 GTSNPN, CDR2 SVGIG (reference sequence). Trimming removed 2 bases from V and 8 bases from J; junction bases left unmatched: 11. The CDR3 sequence is CAWSPVSGGRHEQFF. CDR3 DNA sequence: TGTGCCTGGAGTCCCGTCTCGGGGGGGCGACATGAGCAGTTCTTC.

V and J are TRBV15 and TRBJ1-1, with D maybe TRBD1 (5 bases). This CDR3 region has 15 residues. Trimming pared 6 bases from V and 1 base from J, leaving 15 bases between. CDR1 is LNHNV and CDR2 is YYDKDF in the germline V gene (reference sequence). The CDR3 here is CATRRGSPRNTEAFF. The CDR3 nucleotides are TGTGCCACCAGACGGGGGTCGCCCCGGAACACTGAAGCTTTCTTT.

The genes are TRBV20-1 and TRBJ2-7; D not certain. Germline values: CDR1 DFQATT, CDR2 SNEGSKA (reference sequence). Trimming removed 0 bases from V and 3 bases from J, with 0 bases in between. This CDR3 is 10 amino acids long. Here the CDR3 DNA reads TGCAGTGCTAGAGACTACGAGCAGTACTTC. Translated: CSARDYEQYF.

This chain joins TRBV19 and TRBJ1-5; D not resolved. Germline CDR1 and CDR2: LNHDA and SQIVND (reference sequence). The CDR3 contains 14 residues. The germline V and J ends were trimmed by 5 bases and 5 bases, with 13 bases remaining between them. CDR3 sequence: CASSSAGLDQPQHF. The CDR3 nucleotides read TGTGCCAGTAGTTCCGCTGGTTTGGATCAGCCCCAGCATTTT.

The chain combines TRBV5-1 with TRBJ1-5, with D hard to call. This CDR3 contains 16 residues. Per germline, CDR1 SGHRS and CDR2 YFSETQ. V lost 0 bases and J 7 bases, leaving 17 bases between the germline ends. The CDR3 protein is CASSLEPLGHGQPQHF. The CDR3 region has the DNA TGCGCCAGCAGCTTGGAACCTTTAGGGCATGGGCAGCCCCAGCATTTT.

The V call is TRBV5-1, the J call TRBJ2-3, with TRBD2 as a possible D gene (6 bases). The germline CDR1 and CDR2 sequences are SGHRS and YFSETQ. The V end lost 0 bases, the J end lost 4 bases, and 12 bases lay between the germline ends. The length of the CDR3 is 15 residues. The CDR3 DNA is TGCGCCAGCAGCTTGGAGGCGGGGCCCCCAGATACGCAGTATTTT. Amino acid sequence: CASSLEAGPPDTQYF.

The chain couples TRBV11-2 to TRBJ2-1, with 9 bases matching TRBD2. J lost 6 bases, V lost 5 bases, and 5 bases had no gene match. CDR3 length equals 14 residues. CDR1 and CDR2 from the germline V gene are SGHAT and FQNNGV. CDR3 DNA sequence: TGTGCCAGCAGCGCGGGACTAGCTAGCAATGAGCAGTTCTTC. Encoded protein: CASSAGLASNEQFF.

The chain employs TRBV19 and TRBJ2-7; TRBD2 is a possible D gene (5 bases). The germline gives CDR1 LNHDA, CDR2 SQIVND (reference sequence). V was trimmed by 7 bases and J by 5 bases, leaving 15 bases between them. This CDR3 region has 13 residues. The CDR3 region is CASKSRRLNEQYF. CDR3 sequence (DNA): TGTGCCAGTAAGTCTCGGAGGCTAAACGAGCAGTACTTC.

The J gene is TRBJ1-2, the V gene TRBV19; D is possibly TRBD1 (6 bases). V lost 4 bases and J lost 2, with 17 bases in between. Germline V CDR1 and CDR2: LNHDA, SQIVND (reference sequence). The CDR3 spans 16 residues. The CDR3 DNA sequence: TGTGCCAGTAGTACTACCGGCAGGAGGGGGAACTATGGCTACACCTTC. It codes for CASSTTGRRGNYGYTF. Full variable domain (outside the CDR3, taken from reference TRBV19 and TRBJ1-2): DGGITQSPKYLFRKEGQNVTLSCEQNLNHDAMYWYRQDPGQGLRLIYYSQIVNDFQKGDIAEGYSVSREKKESFPLTVTSAQKNPTAFYLCASSTTGRRGNYGYTFGSGTRLTVV.

The chain employs TRBV7-9 and TRBJ1-1; 10 bases match TRBD1. Germline loops: CDR1 SEHNR, CDR2 FQNEAQ (reference sequence). With 5 bases clipped from V and 8 bases from J, the junction kept 8 bases outside the gene matches. CDR3 length equals 14 residues. CDR3 in DNA: TGTGCCAGCAGCGTCCAGGCGGGACAGGGGGAAGCTTTCTTT. This codes for CASSVQAGQGEAFF.

V usage is TRBV29-1 and J usage is TRBJ1-1; no reliable D call. Trimming pared 7 bases from V and 3 bases from J, leaving 18 bases between. The CDR3 sequence is 14 residues long. Germline lookup yields CDR1 SQVTM and CDR2 ANQGSEA. The CDR3 reads CSATEGAGYTEAFF. The CDR3 nucleotides are TGCAGCGCCACAGAGGGTGCGGGTTACACTGAAGCTTTCTTT.

The chain carries TRBV19 and TRBJ1-5; TRBD1 matches at 10 bases. The V gene's germline CDR1 is LNHDA and CDR2 SQIVND (reference sequence). V gave up 5 bases and J gave up 2 bases; unmatched junction bases: 9. This CDR3 comprises 17 residues. Here the CDR3 DNA reads TGTGCCAGTAGTGCGGGACAGGGGAGTAGGGGCAATCAGCCCCAGCATTTT. This gives the protein CASSAGQGSRGNQPQHF.

In its sample, this clone was seen once. J is TRBJ2-7 and V is TRBV5-4; 11 nucleotides align to TRBD1. The CDR3 has 14 residues. Germline CDR1 is SGHNT and CDR2 is YYREEE (reference sequence). Unmatched junction bases numbered 4, after V lost 4 bases and J lost 4 bases. CDR3 nucleotide sequence: TGTGCCAGCAGCCTAGGACAGGGGGCGTACGAGCAGTACTTC. Encoded protein: CASSLGQGAYEQYF.

The V call is TRBV12-3 or TRBV12-4, the J call TRBJ1-2, with 7 positions matching TRBD1. Germline trimming cut 6 bases from V and 6 bases from J; bases unmatched to any gene: 4. This CDR3 comprises 12 residues. The CDR3 bases are TGTGCCAGCAGATACAGGGGCCATGGCTACACCTTC. This sequence encodes CASRYRGHGYTF.

The rearrangement uses TRBV5-1 and TRBJ2-3; 9 positions agree with TRBD2. Germline lookup yields CDR1 SGHRS and CDR2 YFSETQ. The CDR3 spans 15 residues. The J segment lost 0 bases and the V segment lost 5 bases, leaving 4 bases of the junction unmatched. CDR3 in DNA: TGCGCCAGCAGAACTAGCGGGCCCAGCACAGATACGCAGTATTTT. This encodes CASRTSGPSTDTQYF.

V is TRBV19 and J is TRBJ1-1; D is undetermined. Germline lookup yields CDR1 LNHDA and CDR2 SQIVND (reference sequence). The CDR3 is 13 amino acids. Trimming removed 3 bases from V and 4 bases from J, with 9 bases in between. The CDR3 DNA follows: TGTGCCAGTAGTATTGGTCAGGTCACTGAAGCTTTCTTT. Protein: CASSIGQVTEAFF.

The chain is built from TRBV11-3 and TRBJ1-1; tentative D call: TRBD1 (5 bases). V lost 3 bases to trimming and J lost 5 bases, with 7 bases between them. CDR1 and CDR2 (germline): SGHNT, YENEEA. This CDR3 has 12 residues. The CDR3 nucleotides read TGTGCCAGCAGCTTCGGGGCGACTGAAGCTTTCTTT. Residues: CASSFGATEAFF.

The chain couples TRBV5-1 to TRBJ1-1; D is undetermined. V lost 0 bases, J lost 0 bases, and 6 bases lay in between. CDR3 size: 14 residues. CDR1 and CDR2 from the germline V gene are SGHRS and YFSETQ. The CDR3 here is CASSLAIVNTEAFF. In DNA form, the CDR3 reads TGCGCCAGCAGCTTGGCAATAGTGAACACTGAAGCTTTCTTT.

The chain has TRBV2 and TRBJ2-7, with 9 bases fitting TRBD2. Germline lookup yields CDR1 SNHLY and CDR2 FYNNEI. The CDR3 consists of 14 residues. Trimming cost V 5 bases and J 4 bases; bases outside gene matches: 6. CDR3 bases: TGTGCCAGCAGTACCGGGACTAGCTGGTACGAGCAGTACTTC. Its translation: CASSTGTSWYEQYF.